These 24 T cell receptor beta chains originate from one sample sequenced in a study of shared clonotypes between healthy human individuals. Assay used: immunoSEQ multiplex PCR; TCRdb lists only in-frame clones, some missing. This repertoire shows some 2,100,000 clones, around 95% found once; its top ten account for less than 0.15%. Source material: naive CD4+ T cells sorted from blood. As for subset: CD45RA+ positively selected. These receptor sequences come from a man younger than 35 in good health.

CDR3 bases: TGCGCCAGCAGCCAAGATCCCCTCGACATGAGCTCCTACGAGCAGTACTTC. Translation gives CASSQDPLDMSSYEQYF. This chain uses TRBV4-1 with TRBJ2-7; D gene unclear. CDR1 and CDR2 (germline): MGHRA, YSYEKL. Trimming took off 0 bases at V and 0 bases at J, with 15 bases between the two ends. The CDR3 length is 17 residues.

This clone was counted only a few times. The chain couples TRBV2 to TRBJ1-5, with 8 bases fitting TRBD1. The germline CDR1 and CDR2 sequences are SNHLY and FYNNEI. The junction had 11 bases not matched to a gene; V was cut back by 4 bases and J by 0 bases. The CDR3 runs 18 residues. The CDR3 sequence: CASSVADRVPYSNQPQHF. CDR3 nucleotides: TGTGCCAGCAGTGTTGCGGACAGGGTCCCTTATAGCAATCAGCCCCAGCATTTT. The whole variable domain, remainder taken from reference TRBV2 and TRBJ1-5, is EPEVTQTPSHQVTQMGQEVILRCVPISNHLYFYWYRQILGQKVEFLVSFYNNEISEKSEIFDDQFSVERPDGSNFTLKIRSTKLEDSAMYFCASSVADRVPYSNQPQHFGDGTRLSIL.

The chain couples TRBV5-1 to TRBJ1-1, with TRBD1 matching over 7 bases. This CDR3 is 15 amino acids long. V lost 0 bases, J lost 3 bases, and 5 bases stayed unmatched. The germline V gene encodes CDR1 SGHRS and CDR2 YFSETQ. The CDR3 bases are TGCGCCAGCAGCTTGGGACAGGGAGGTCACACTGAAGCTTTCTTT. It is translated as CASSLGQGGHTEAFF.

The V and J genes are TRBV11-2 and TRBJ2-1, with D perhaps matching TRBD1 or TRBD2 (6 bases each). The CDR3 contains 15 residues. CDR1 is SGHAT and CDR2 is FQNNGV in the germline V gene. Trimming cost V 1 base and J 3 bases, with 10 bases left between them. The chain's CDR3 is CASSLGGARYNEQFF. CDR3 DNA sequence: TGTGCCAGCAGCTTAGGGGGGGCACGCTACAATGAGCAGTTCTTC.

The chain joins TRBV12-2 to TRBJ2-2; the D call of TRBD2 is as the table states it, not checked on the DNA. TRBV12-2 is termed a pseudogene. The CDR3 sequence is 15 residues long. As DNA, the CDR3 is TGTGCAAGTCGCTTAGAAGCGGGAGACACCGGGGAGCTGTTTTTT. Translating gives CASRLEAGDTGELFF.

The genes are TRBV10-3 and TRBJ2-3; 9 bases are a match to TRBD1. The CDR3 is 17 residues long. Per germline, CDR1 ENHRY and CDR2 SYGVKD. V gave up 5 bases and J gave up 4 bases; unmatched junction bases: 13. In DNA, the CDR3 is TGTGCCATCAGTCCCCACCCTACAGGGGGCGTCGCAGATACGCAGTATTTT. It translates to CAISPHPTGGVADTQYF.

The chain has TRBV5-1 and TRBJ2-7; D may be TRBD1 (5 bases). The CDR3 consists of 15 residues. Trimming removed 0 bases from V and 0 bases from J, with 10 bases in between. Germline values: CDR1 SGHRS, CDR2 YFSETQ. CDR3 amino acids: CASSLVRGFSYEQYF. DNA for the CDR3: TGCGCCAGCAGCTTGGTAAGGGGCTTCTCCTACGAGCAGTACTTC.

This rearrangement joins TRBV2 to TRBJ1-6, with 8 positions matching TRBD1. Trimming took 5 bases from V and 2 from J; bases not matched to a gene: 17. The germline gives CDR1 SNHLY, CDR2 FYNNEI. This CDR3 region has 20 residues. CDR3 protein: CASSSVDRGSFNPYNSPLHF. The DNA of the CDR3 is TGTGCCAGCAGTTCAGTAGACAGGGGAAGTTTTAATCCCTATAATTCACCCCTCCACTTT.

Notes on this clone: Other nucleotide sequences from this sample produce the same CDR3. The rearrangement uses TRBV6-5 and TRBJ2-7, with D maybe TRBD1 (5 bases). The V gene lost 0 bases and the J gene lost 2 bases, with 5 bases spanning the gap. Germline CDR1 reads MNHEY; CDR2 reads SVGAGI. The CDR3 spans 13 residues. CDR3 in amino acids: CASSYSDTYEQYF. As DNA, the CDR3 is TGTGCCAGCAGTTACTCGGACACCTACGAGCAGTACTTC.

The J gene is TRBJ2-2, the V gene TRBV5-1; the match to TRBD1 covers 9 bases. CDR3 size: 15 residues. The trim removed 7 bases at V and 7 bases at J, leaving 11 bases unmatched. Germline lookup yields CDR1 SGHRS and CDR2 YFSETQ. The CDR3 region has the DNA TGCGCCAGCCTTTCGGACAGGGGTGGCGTCGGGGAGCTGTTTTTT. Translated: CASLSDRGGVGELFF.

This chain connects TRBV5-8 to TRBJ1-5; the D gene is possibly TRBD1 (5 bases). The V end was cut by 5 bases, the J end by 9 bases, with 18 bases between. This CDR3 is 14 amino acids long. Looked up from germline, CDR1 is SGHTS and CDR2 is YDEGEE. Written as DNA, the CDR3 is TGTGCCAGCAGTTCCGGGACGGATTTGTCGCCCCAGCATTTT. It codes for CASSSGTDLSPQHF.

V usage is TRBV12-5 and J usage is TRBJ2-1; D remains ambiguous. This CDR3 is built from 16 residues. From germline, CDR1 is LGHNT and CDR2 FRNRAP. V lost 0 bases, J lost 5 bases, and 14 bases lay in between. CDR3 protein: CASGLVLDPHNNEQFF. In DNA form, the CDR3 reads TGTGCTAGTGGTTTGGTACTCGATCCCCATAACAATGAGCAGTTCTTC.

The chain is built from TRBV5-1 and TRBJ2-1; D gene ambiguous. In germline, CDR1 is SGHRS, CDR2 YFSETQ. This CDR3 region has 13 residues. V was shortened by 0 bases and J by 9 bases, with 10 bases between the two germline ends. CDR3 loop: CASSLAPWGEQFF. The CDR3 DNA is TGCGCCAGCAGCTTGGCCCCCTGGGGTGAGCAGTTCTTC.

On this clone: The sample holds other DNA sequences that translate to the same CDR3. The rearrangement links TRBV5-4 to TRBJ1-4; 10 bases line up with TRBD1. V lost 3 bases and J lost 6; bases outside the gene matches: 2. In germline, CDR1 is SGHNT, CDR2 YYREEE (reference sequence). CDR3 length equals 14 residues. The CDR3: CASSSGTGDEKLFF. CDR3 nucleotides: TGTGCCAGCAGCTCCGGGACAGGGGATGAAAAACTGTTTTTT.

The chain links TRBV2 to TRBJ1-2; no reliable D call. The CDR3 has 14 amino acids. Germline CDR1 reads SNHLY; CDR2 reads FYNNEI. V dropped 5 bases and J dropped 0 bases, with 10 bases sitting between them. This CDR3 is CASSQNTANYGYTF. DNA of the CDR3: TGTGCCAGCAGTCAGAATACCGCTAACTATGGCTACACCTTC. Filled out from reference TRBV2 and TRBJ1-2, the complete variable domain reads EPEVTQTPSHQVTQMGQEVILRCVPISNHLYFYWYRQILGQKVEFLVSFYNNEISEKSEIFDDQFSVERPDGSNFTLKIRSTKLEDSAMYFCASSQNTANYGYTFGSGTRLTVV.

The chain joins TRBV5-1 to TRBJ2-7; unclear D gene. Germline V gene sequence: CDR1 SGHRS, CDR2 YFSETQ. Trimming shortened V by 6 bases and J by 5 bases, and 21 bases separated the two germline ends. CDR3 length: 15 amino acids. The CDR3 DNA reads TGCGCCAGCACCGCGTCCGGTCTTTCGGGCGACGAGCAGTACTTC. This translates into CASTASGLSGDEQYF.

The chain joins TRBV28 to TRBJ1-5, with 11 nucleotides matching TRBD1. CDR1 is MDHEN and CDR2 is SYDVKM in the germline V gene. Trimming took 4 bases from V and 6 from J; bases not matched to a gene: 11. This CDR3 region has 17 residues. CDR3: CASSSWTGGKHGQPQHF. In DNA, the CDR3 is TGTGCCAGCAGTTCATGGACAGGGGGCAAACATGGTCAGCCCCAGCATTTT.

The sample holds one count of this clone. The V and J genes are TRBV28 and TRBJ2-3; D might be TRBD1 (7 bases). The CDR3 loop spans 13 amino acids. Germline CDR1 MDHEN, CDR2 SYDVKM. The V gene lost 3 bases and the J gene lost 6 bases, with 10 bases spanning the gap. As DNA, the CDR3 is TGTGCCAGCAGTTTGGCAGGGGGGGATACGCAGTATTTT. It is translated as CASSLAGGDTQYF.

The V gene is TRBV5-1, the J gene TRBJ1-6, with TRBD1 identical over 9 bases. The trim removed 5 bases at V and 5 bases at J, leaving 5 bases unmatched. The CDR3 contains 15 residues. Germline V gene sequence: CDR1 SGHRS, CDR2 YFSETQ. CDR3 sequence: CASRSGQGDNSPLHF. The DNA for the CDR3 is TGCGCCAGCAGGTCGGGACAGGGTGATAATTCACCCCTCCACTTT.

The V and J genes are TRBV4-1 and TRBJ2-7; D is possibly TRBD1 (6 bases). The ends were cut back, 2 bases at V and 4 bases at J, with 24 bases in the middle. In germline, CDR1 is MGHRA, CDR2 YSYEKL. The CDR3 runs to 18 residues. The CDR3 loop reads CASSQTTHRDIKRYEQYF. For the CDR3, the DNA is TGCGCCAGCAGCCAAACTACCCACCGGGACATAAAACGGTACGAGCAGTACTTC.

V is TRBV5-1 and J is TRBJ2-1; the D gene is possibly TRBD1 (6 bases). The V gene's germline CDR1 is SGHRS and CDR2 YFSETQ. This CDR3 has 15 amino acids. The V end was cut by 0 bases, the J end by 5 bases, with 12 bases between. The CDR3 nucleotides are TGCGCCAGCAGCTTGGAAGGACAGACTCACAATGAGCAGTTCTTC. Encoded protein: CASSLEGQTHNEQFF.

J is TRBJ2-5 and V is TRBV7-9; TRBD2 matches at 13 bases. The CDR3 loop spans 17 amino acids. J was trimmed by 5 bases and V by 5 bases; bases with no gene match: 11. CDR1 and CDR2 from the germline V gene are SEHNR and FQNEAQ (reference sequence). CDR3 DNA: TGTGCCAGCAGCCCACGGACTAGCGGGAGTATTGAGGAGACCCAGTACTTC. Amino acid sequence: CASSPRTSGSIEETQYF.

V and J are TRBV6-5 and TRBJ1-4; D is undetermined. V was pared by 5 bases and J by 0 bases, with 10 bases between. The CDR3 covers 15 residues. Germline loops: CDR1 MNHEY, CDR2 SVGAGI. The CDR3 DNA reads TGTGCCAGCAGTCCCCGTGGGGCAACTAATGAAAAACTGTTTTTT. It is translated as CASSPRGATNEKLFF.

This clone was recorded a few times. The CDR3: CASSLGQTYEQYF. The CDR3 bases are TGTGCCAGCTCACTCGGACAGACCTACGAGCAGTACTTC. The V and J genes are TRBV18 and TRBJ2-7; possibly TRBD1 for D (6 bases). The ends were cut back, 4 bases at V and 2 bases at J, with 9 bases in the middle. The CDR3 has 13 residues. Germline-derived CDR1 and CDR2 are KGHSH and LQKENI.